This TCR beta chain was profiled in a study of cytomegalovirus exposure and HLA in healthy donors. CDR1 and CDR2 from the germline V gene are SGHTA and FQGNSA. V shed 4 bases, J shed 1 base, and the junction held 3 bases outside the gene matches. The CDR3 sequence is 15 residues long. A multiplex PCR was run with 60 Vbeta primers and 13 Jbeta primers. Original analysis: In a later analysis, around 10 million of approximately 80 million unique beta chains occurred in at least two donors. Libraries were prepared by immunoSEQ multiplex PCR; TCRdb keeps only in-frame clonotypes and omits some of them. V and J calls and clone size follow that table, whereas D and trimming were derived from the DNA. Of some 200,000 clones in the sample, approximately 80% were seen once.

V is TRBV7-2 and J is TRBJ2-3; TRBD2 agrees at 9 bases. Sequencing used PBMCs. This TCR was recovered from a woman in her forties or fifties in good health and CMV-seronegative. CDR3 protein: CASSSASGGTDTQYF. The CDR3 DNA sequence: TGTGCCAGCAGCTCGGCTAGCGGGGGCACAGATACGCAGTATTTT.